This T cell receptor beta chain is from a study of vaccination and CD4 T cells after COVID-19. Germline CDR1 is DFQATT and CDR2 is SNEGSKA (reference sequence). The CDR3 extends over 11 amino acids. The V and J ends lost 3 bases and 8 bases respectively, with 10 bases between them. Sequencing of the DNA from cultured CD4+ T cells was carried out with the Oncomine TCR Beta short-read assay. MiXCR was run by TCRdb on the PCR reads, yielding one entry per CDR3 protein. This repertoire shows about 16,000 distinct CDR3 sequences, around 52% found once; its top ten account for roughly 3.7%. Treatment noted: roughly 11-day PBMC culture with coronavirus spike peptide pools or control peptides (ViraFEST assay). Points on this clonotype: What it binds is unknown.

This sequence was found in a human donor who had recovered from COVID-19. The sequenced sample was CD4+ T cells from blood, cultured in vitro, obtained before SARS-CoV-2 vaccination. The chain links TRBV20-1 to TRBJ1-2; maybe TRBD1 (5 bases). The DNA of the CDR3 is TGCAGTGCTAGTATGGGGGTAGGCTACACCTTC. Protein product: CSASMGVGYTF.